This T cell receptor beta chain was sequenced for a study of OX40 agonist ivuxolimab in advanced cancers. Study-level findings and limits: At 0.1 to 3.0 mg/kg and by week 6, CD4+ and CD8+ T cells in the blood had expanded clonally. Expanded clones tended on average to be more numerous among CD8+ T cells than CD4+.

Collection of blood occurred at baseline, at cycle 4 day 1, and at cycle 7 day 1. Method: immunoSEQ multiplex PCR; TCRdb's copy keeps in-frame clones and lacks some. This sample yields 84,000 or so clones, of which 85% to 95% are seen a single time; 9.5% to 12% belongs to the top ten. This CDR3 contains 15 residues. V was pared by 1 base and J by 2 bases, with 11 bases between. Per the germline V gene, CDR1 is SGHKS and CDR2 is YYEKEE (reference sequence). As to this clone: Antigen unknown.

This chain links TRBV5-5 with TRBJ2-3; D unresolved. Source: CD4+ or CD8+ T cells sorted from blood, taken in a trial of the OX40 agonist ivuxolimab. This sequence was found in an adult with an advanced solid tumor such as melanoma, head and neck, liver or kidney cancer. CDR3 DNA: TGTGCCAGCAGCTTGATCCCAGGAGACACAGATACGCAGTATTTT. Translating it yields CASSLIPGDTDTQYF.